This T cell receptor beta chain was identified during a study of regulatory T cells in long-lasting Graves disease. As for time point: persistent/refractory GD, antithyroid drugs over 5 years with positive TRAb. The TCR library was made from RNA that had been extracted from PBMCs in TRIzol. Each of the patients was recruited from an endocrinology department situated in Xi'an, China. Approximately 8.2-milliliter peripheral blood samples went into EDTA tubes. A note on this clonotype: The antigen is undetermined.

Findings and limits, study-wide: Newly diagnosed patients had higher TCR diversity than persistent Graves' patients did.

Researchers made TCR beta libraries by using iRepertoire HTBI primers and running Arm-PCR on CDR3 regions. TCRdb independently ran MiXCR on the multiplex PCR reads; one entry per CDR3 protein. Among almost 350,000 distinct CDR3 sequences, 15% to 20% were seen once, and the ten largest hold less than 35%. The CDR3 has 15 residues. Germline lookup yields CDR1 DFQATT and CDR2 SNEGSKA (reference sequence). Trimming took off 3 bases at V and 5 bases at J, with 17 bases between the two ends. This receptor was identified in a female donor with Graves disease. The sample in question was peripheral blood mononuclear cells (PBMCs), obtained when the disease was refractory, from a patient treated with antithyroid drugs. The V and J genes are TRBV20-1 and TRBJ1-5; D is undetermined. The CDR3 region has the DNA TGCAGTGCTAGCGTCGGGCCGACGGAGTATCAGCCCCAGCATTTT. Encoded protein: CSASVGPTEYQPQHF.